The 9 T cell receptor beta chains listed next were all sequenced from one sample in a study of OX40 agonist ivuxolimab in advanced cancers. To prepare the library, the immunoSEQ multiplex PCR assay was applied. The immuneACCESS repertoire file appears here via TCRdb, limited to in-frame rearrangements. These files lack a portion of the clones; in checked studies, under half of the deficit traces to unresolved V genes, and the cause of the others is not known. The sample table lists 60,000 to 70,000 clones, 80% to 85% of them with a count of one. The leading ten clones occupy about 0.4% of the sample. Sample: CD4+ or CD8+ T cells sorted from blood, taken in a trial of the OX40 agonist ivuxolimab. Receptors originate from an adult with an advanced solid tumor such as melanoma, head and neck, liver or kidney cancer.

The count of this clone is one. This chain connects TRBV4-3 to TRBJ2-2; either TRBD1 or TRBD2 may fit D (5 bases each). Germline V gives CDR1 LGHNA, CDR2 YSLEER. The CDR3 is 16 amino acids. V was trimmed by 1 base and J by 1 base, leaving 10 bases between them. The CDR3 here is CASSQALGVNTGELFF. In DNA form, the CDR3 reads TGCGCCAGCAGCCAAGCCCTGGGGGTGAACACCGGGGAGCTGTTTTTT.

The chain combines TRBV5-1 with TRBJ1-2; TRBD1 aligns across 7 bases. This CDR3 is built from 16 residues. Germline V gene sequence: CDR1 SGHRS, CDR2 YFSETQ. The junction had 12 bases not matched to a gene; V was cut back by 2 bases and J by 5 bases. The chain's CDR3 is CASSFVSGTELYGYTF. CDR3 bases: TGCGCCAGCAGCTTCGTTTCCGGGACAGAACTTTATGGCTACACCTTC.

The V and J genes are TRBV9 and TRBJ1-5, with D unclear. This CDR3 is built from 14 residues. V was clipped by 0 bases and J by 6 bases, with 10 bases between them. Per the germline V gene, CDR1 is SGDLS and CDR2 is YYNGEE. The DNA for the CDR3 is TGTGCCAGCAGCGTAGATTTGGGGAGTCAGCCCCAGCATTTT. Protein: CASSVDLGSQPQHF.

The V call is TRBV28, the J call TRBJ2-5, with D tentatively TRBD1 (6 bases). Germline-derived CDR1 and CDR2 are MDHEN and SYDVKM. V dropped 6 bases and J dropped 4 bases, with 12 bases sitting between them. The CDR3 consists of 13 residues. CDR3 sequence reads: CASSTQGRETQYF. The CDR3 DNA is TGTGCCAGCAGCACACAGGGTCGAGAGACCCAGTACTTC.

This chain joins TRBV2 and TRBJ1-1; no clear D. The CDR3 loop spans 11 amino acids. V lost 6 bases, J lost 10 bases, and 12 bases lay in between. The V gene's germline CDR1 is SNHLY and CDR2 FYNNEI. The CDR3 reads CASRAPGGAFF. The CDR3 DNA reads TGTGCCAGCAGGGCCCCAGGTGGAGCTTTCTTT.

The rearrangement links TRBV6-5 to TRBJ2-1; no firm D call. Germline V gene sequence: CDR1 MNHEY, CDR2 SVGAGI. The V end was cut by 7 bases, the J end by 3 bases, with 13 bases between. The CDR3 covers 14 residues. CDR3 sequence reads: CASKGPPYYNEQFF. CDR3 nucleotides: TGTGCCAGCAAGGGTCCCCCCTACTACAATGAGCAGTTCTTC.

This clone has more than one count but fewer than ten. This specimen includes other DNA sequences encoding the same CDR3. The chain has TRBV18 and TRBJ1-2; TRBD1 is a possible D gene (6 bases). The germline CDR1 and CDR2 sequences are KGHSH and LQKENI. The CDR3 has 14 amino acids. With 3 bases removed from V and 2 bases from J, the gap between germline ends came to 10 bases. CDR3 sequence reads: CASSPDRGNYGYTF. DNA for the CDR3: TGTGCCAGCTCACCGGACAGAGGGAACTATGGCTACACCTTC.

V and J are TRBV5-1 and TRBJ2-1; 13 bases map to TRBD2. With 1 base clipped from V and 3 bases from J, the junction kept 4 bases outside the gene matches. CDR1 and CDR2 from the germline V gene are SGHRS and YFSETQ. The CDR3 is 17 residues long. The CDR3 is CASSLTSGGAFYNEQFF. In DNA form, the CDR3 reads TGCGCCAGCAGCTTGACTAGCGGGGGGGCCTTCTACAATGAGCAGTTCTTC.

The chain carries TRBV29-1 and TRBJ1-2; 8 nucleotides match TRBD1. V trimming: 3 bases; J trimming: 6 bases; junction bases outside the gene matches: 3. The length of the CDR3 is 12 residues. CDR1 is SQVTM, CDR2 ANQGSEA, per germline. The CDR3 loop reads CSVDRGRNGYTF. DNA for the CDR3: TGCAGCGTTGACAGGGGGCGGAATGGCTACACCTTC.